This T cell receptor beta chain is drawn from a study of blood T cell repertoires in COVID-19. Background on the study: Sites across the United States, Italy and Spain contributed samples from acute and convalescent COVID-19. From T cells, B-cell-depleted T cells, or PBMCs came the material, which was cDNA or gDNA.

With V trimmed by 3 bases and J by 0 bases, 1 base remained unmatched. The CDR3 extends over 15 amino acids. In germline, CDR1 is SGHTA, CDR2 FQGNSA. The authors' processing: Amplification from reference gene primers served as the basis for estimated nucleated cell counts. Repertoires were generated with immunoSEQ multiplex PCR, while TCRdb's copy carries only in-frame clones and drops some. The DNA was the basis for D and trimming; V, J and clone size are from that table. The sample consists of 120,000 or so clones, approximately 86% of them appearing once. The rearrangement links TRBV7-2 to TRBJ2-1; the match to TRBD1 covers 8 bases. This sequence originates from a woman in her forties or fifties with active or convalescent COVID-19. Specimen: peripheral blood. CDR3 in amino acids: CASSFDRGSYNEQFF. Written as DNA, the CDR3 is TGTGCCAGCAGCTTTGACAGGGGCTCCTACAATGAGCAGTTCTTC.